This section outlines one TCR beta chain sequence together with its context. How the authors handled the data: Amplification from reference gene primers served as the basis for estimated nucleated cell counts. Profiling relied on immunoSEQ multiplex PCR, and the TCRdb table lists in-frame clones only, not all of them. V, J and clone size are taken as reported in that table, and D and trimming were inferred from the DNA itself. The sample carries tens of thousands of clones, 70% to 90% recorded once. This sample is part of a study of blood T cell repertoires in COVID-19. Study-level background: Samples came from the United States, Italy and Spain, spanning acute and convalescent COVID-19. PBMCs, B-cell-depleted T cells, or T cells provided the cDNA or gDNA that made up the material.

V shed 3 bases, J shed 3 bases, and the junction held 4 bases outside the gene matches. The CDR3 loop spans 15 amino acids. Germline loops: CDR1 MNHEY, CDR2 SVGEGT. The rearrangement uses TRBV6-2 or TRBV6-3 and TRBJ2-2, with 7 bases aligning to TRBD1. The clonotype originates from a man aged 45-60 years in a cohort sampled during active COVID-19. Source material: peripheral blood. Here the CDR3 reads CASSYGDRDTGELFF. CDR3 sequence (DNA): TGTGCCAGCAGTTATGGAGACAGGGACACCGGGGAGCTGTTTTTT.